A selection of T cell receptor beta chains follows, all from one sample in a study of blood T cell repertoires in COVID-19. Profiling relied on immunoSEQ multiplex PCR, and the TCRdb table lists in-frame clones only, not all of them. The sample holds about 61,000 clones, around 87% seen once. The sample was peripheral blood. These receptors originate from a man aged 55 to 70 with acute or convalescent COVID-19. Both conserved end residues are part of each CDR3.

j_call v_call cdr3_aa
TRBJ2-1 TRBV4-2 CASSQDKAGGYNEQFF
TRBJ1-4 TRBV29-1 CSVVDPGEKLFF
TRBJ1-4 TRBV5-1 CASSLARGGVDEKLFF
TRBJ1-1 TRBV7-9 CASSPLGQGGSTEAFF
TRBJ2-3 TRBV4-2 CASSQVGGGGTDTQYF
TRBJ2-3 TRBV5-6 CASSLGTGGEADTQYF
TRBJ1-1 TRBV2 CASSYHPMNTEAFF
TRBJ2-7 TRBV9 CASSTRDSSSYEQYF
TRBJ2-5 TRBV2 CASSPGLAGSETQYF
TRBJ2-7 TRBV24-1 CATSDPQDRNSPEQYF
TRBJ2-7 TRBV4-3 CASSKATTRREQYF
TRBJ1-5 TRBV28 CASSPDTHGEPQHF
TRBJ2-3 TRBV19 CASRLTGATDTQYF
TRBJ1-1 TRBV7-8 CASTQGDTEAFF
TRBJ2-5 TRBV5-1 CASSLGRGYQETQYF
TRBJ2-1 TRBV2 CASNSGGPNEQFF
TRBJ2-3 TRBV3-1/TRBV3-2 CASSQNEGDTQYF
TRBJ2-3 TRBV9 CASSVAGGLPAGGLTDTQYF
TRBJ2-5 TRBV6-6 CASSQRGETQYF
TRBJ2-1 TRBV6-5 CASSIGLRNEQFF
TRBJ1-1 TRBV10-3 CATRQGSEAFF
TRBJ1-3 TRBV10-2 CASSGPRVPAGNTIYF
TRBJ2-5 TRBV2 CASSVKGAETQYF
TRBJ1-1 TRBV30 CAWTTKNTEAFF
TRBJ2-1 TRBV30 CAWSVRTGGVGGEQFF
TRBJ2-5 TRBV9 CASSVKSGGDWGETQYF
TRBJ2-7 TRBV4-1 CASSQDPGSGAYEQYF
TRBJ2-7 TRBV10-2 CASTGDRRGNEQYF
TRBJ1-1 TRBV9 CASSAGTGDMNTEAFF
TRBJ2-3 TRBV4-2 CASSQDGLAGGYSTDTQYF
TRBJ1-5 TRBV2 CASSARTTQSNQPQHF
TRBJ2-5 TRBV24-1 CATSDQLGGAEETQYF
TRBJ2-1 TRBV11-2 CASSLVRAGNEQFF